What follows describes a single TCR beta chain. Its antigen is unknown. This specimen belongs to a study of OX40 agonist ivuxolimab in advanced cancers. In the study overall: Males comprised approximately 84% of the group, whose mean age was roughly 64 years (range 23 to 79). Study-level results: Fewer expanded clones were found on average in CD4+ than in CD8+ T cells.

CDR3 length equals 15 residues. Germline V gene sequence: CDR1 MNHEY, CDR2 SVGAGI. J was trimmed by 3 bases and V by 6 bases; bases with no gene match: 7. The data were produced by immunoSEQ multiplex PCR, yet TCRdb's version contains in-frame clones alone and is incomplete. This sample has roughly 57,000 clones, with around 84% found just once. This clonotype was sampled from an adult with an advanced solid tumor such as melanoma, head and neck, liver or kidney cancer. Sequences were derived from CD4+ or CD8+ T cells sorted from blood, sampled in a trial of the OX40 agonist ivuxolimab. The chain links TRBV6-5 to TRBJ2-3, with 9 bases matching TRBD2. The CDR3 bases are TGTGCCAGCAGGGTAGCGGGGGCTGGTACAGATACGCAGTATTTT. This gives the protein CASRVAGAGTDTQYF.